This T cell receptor beta chain derives from a study of OX40 agonist ivuxolimab in advanced cancers. On the study more broadly: Ivuxolimab, an antibody that agonizes OX40 (CD134), was administered to the patients.

V shed 2 bases, J shed 2 bases, and the junction held 9 bases outside the gene matches. This CDR3 has 18 residues. Germline loops: CDR1 SEHNR, CDR2 FQNEAQ (reference sequence). Assay used: immunoSEQ multiplex PCR; TCRdb lists only in-frame clones, some missing. The table has tens of thousands of clones, approximately 86% seen once. Sequenced here: CD4+ or CD8+ T cells sorted from blood, sampled in a trial of the OX40 agonist ivuxolimab. The TCR was taken from an adult with an advanced solid tumor such as melanoma, head and neck, liver or kidney cancer. J is TRBJ2-6 and V is TRBV7-9; TRBD1 aligns across 7 bases. The CDR3 region has the DNA TGTGCCAGCAGCTTATCACCGGGACAGCGTGCTGGGGCCAACGTCCTGACTTTC. Its translation is CASSLSPGQRAGANVLTF.